This TCR beta chain stems from a study of T cell repertoires in cytomegalovirus infection. Whole-study context: Researchers turned to recently identified HLA-C-restricted CMV epitopes as well as well-studied HLA-B-restricted ones. Both CMV infection and a matching HLA type were indicated by public TCR beta signatures.

Overall study results and limits: Carriers of CMV plus the relevant HLA were identified by cumulative public TCR beta family frequency. It was HLA-C-restricted CMV-specific TCR beta clonotypes that dominated the response ex vivo.

The length of the CDR3 is 16 residues. V lost 4 bases and J lost 10, with 24 bases in between. Germline CDR1 and CDR2: SGDLS and YYNGEE. TCRdb called the reads again in MiXCR, with one record for every CDR3 protein. The sample yields around 750,000 distinct CDR3 sequences, approximately 29% seen once. This clonotype was found once. The antigen is not known. The rearrangement uses TRBV9 and TRBJ2-1; TRBD1 might be the D (6 bases). This TCR came from a human donor in good health (CMV status not recorded). Some clones in this sample may be carry-over from other donors' samples. This specimen was cultured CD8+ T cells from PBMCs, taken from culture after CMV antigen stimulation. The CDR3 nucleotides are TGTGCCAGCAGCTTAACAGGGTTCGGCACTATTGGGGAGCAGTTCTTC. Translating it yields CASSLTGFGTIGEQFF.